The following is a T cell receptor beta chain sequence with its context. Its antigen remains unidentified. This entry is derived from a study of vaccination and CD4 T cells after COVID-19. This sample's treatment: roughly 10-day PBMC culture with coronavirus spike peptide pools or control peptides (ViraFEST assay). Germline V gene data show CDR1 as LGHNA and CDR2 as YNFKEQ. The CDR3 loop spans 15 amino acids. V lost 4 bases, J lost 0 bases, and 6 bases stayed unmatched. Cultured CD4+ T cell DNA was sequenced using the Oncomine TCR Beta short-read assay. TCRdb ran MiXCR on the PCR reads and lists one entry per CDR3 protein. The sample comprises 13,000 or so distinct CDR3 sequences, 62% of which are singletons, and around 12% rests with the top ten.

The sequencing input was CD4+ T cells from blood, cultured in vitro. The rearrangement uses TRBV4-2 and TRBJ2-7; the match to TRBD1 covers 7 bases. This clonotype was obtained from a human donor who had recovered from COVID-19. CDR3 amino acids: CASSRSRDSSYEQYF. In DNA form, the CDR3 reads TGTGCCAGCAGCCGCTCCCGGGACAGCTCCTACGAGCAGTACTTC.